This T cell receptor (beta chain) was recorded in a study of T cells after yellow fever vaccination (dated by TCRdb to about 2019). Study-level background: The SMART-Seq v4 Ultra Low Input RNA kit was used to prepare libraries from fractions with low cell numbers. To follow T-cell clones before and after both primary and booster YFV17D yellow fever vaccination, bulk TCR alpha and beta repertoires underwent longitudinal sequencing. Two healthy male donors made up the cohort, one aged 18 to 29 years and the other aged 30 to 40 years. Blood was drawn at multiple timepoints before and after primary and secondary immunization, with bulk PBMC replicates and cell subsets isolated.

V sheds 5 bases and J sheds 5 bases, leaving 21 bases between their ends. In the germline V gene (reference sequence), CDR1 corresponds to LGHDT and CDR2 to YNNKEL. Its CDR3 holds 16 amino acids, cysteine through phenylalanine. The read is trimmed to its CDR3 DNA, 48 bases read in frame from base 1. Beyond this particular receptor, the publication reports: Compared with the primary T-cell response, the secondary T-cell response was faster but weaker, reaching its peak on day 5 rather than on day 15. A small fraction of clonotypes showed up in both the CD4 and CD8 compartments, probably as a result of convergent recombination. Computational filtering was needed because FACS-sorted repertoires could contain abundant contaminating clonotypes from the bulk population. Most clones expanded after primary vaccination (around 97% of CD4 and roughly 91% of CD8) were re-detected after the booster, suggesting that broad memory maintenance occurred. The study included only a couple of donors, which limits how far the findings can be generalized.

The sample's treatment or condition label, in plain terms: live attenuated yellow fever vaccine strain. A standard Ficoll-Paque protocol was used to isolate PBMCs from peripheral blood. CD4 and CD8 T-cell fractions were isolated with Dynabeads CD4 and CD8 positive selection kits. TriZol was used to extract RNA from bulk PBMCs, from CD4 and CD8 fractions, and from dextramer-positive and dextramer-negative fractions. Sequencing used an Illumina NovaSeq 6000. TCR cDNA was made using 5'RACE template switching, a step that added a universal primer site and unique molecular identifiers. Priming of cDNA synthesis was performed from both the TCR alpha and TCR beta constant segments. Library amplification used two PCR steps, and the second PCR step added sample barcodes and sequencing adapters. Sequencing of the libraries was done on either Illumina HiSeq 2500 (2x100 bp) or NovaSeq (2x150 bp). In the paper's pipeline: Demultiplexing of reads and collapsing into UMI consensus sequences were performed with MIGEC, and V(D)J alignment was carried out with MiXCR. Clonotypes responding to the vaccine were identified with edgeR on replicate PBMC samples, with the criteria of FDR below 0.01 and a log2 fold change above 5 up to day 15. Each bulk clonotype was labeled CD4 or CD8 based on which sequenced repertoire, CD4 or CD8, contained the clonotype at higher abundance. TCRdb reanalyzed the raw reads on its own, using fastp at Q25 for trimming and MiXCR for clone calling, and kept in-frame beta chains. Each record represents a unique CDR3 protein, reported with the most common genes and DNA among its rows. The V and J calls reflect TCRdb's pipeline rather than the authors' work. This sample gives about 99,000 distinct CDR3 sequences in total; under 6.5% of them show up just once. The top ten clones comprise under 50% of the sample.

As concerns this clonotype: Its specific antigen is unknown. Nothing much larger sits one base from this clone, and base qualities are not available.

Sequenced here: CD8+ T cells sorted from PBMCs, sampled 10 days after the yellow fever booster vaccination. The sequence was collected from a man between 18 and 35 years old who received the YFV17D yellow fever vaccine. The chain is assembled from TRBV3-1 and TRBJ2-5, with a tentative D gene TRBD1 over 6 matching bases. The bases read TGTGCCAGCAGCGCACAGGGACGGATCCGATCGGAGACCCAGTACTTC. Its protein product is CASSAQGRIRSETQYF.